Described below is a single TCR beta chain sequence and its context. Its antigen is not known. As handled by the study authors: Out-of-frame sequences were removed, leaving 2,204,828 distinct TCRbeta sequences. Here immunoSEQ multiplex PCR was the method, and the copy in TCRdb shows in-frame clones only, minus some. The V and J calls and clone size were taken over from that table, and D and trimming were inferred from the DNA. Among some 57,000 clones listed, more than 60% were seen once. This record belongs to a study of memory CD4+ T cells and cytomegalovirus serostatus. Regarding the study as a whole: Each of some 67 CMV-associated TCRbeta sequences occurred in one to five individuals.

Losses at the gene ends were 0 bases for V and 9 bases for J; bases not matched to a gene: 2. Germline lookup yields CDR1 LNHDA and CDR2 SQIVND (reference sequence). The CDR3 loop spans 13 amino acids. Single viable CD3+CD4+CD8-CD45RO+ cells were sorted as the memory CD4+ T cells. Sequences were obtained from memory CD4+ T cells from blood. This sequence originates from an adult in good health and CMV-seronegative. The gene calls are TRBV19 and TRBJ2-3, with TRBD1 identical over 8 bases. As DNA, the CDR3 is TGTGCCAGTAGTATAGACCGACAGGGGACGCAGTATTTT. Protein product: CASSIDRQGTQYF.